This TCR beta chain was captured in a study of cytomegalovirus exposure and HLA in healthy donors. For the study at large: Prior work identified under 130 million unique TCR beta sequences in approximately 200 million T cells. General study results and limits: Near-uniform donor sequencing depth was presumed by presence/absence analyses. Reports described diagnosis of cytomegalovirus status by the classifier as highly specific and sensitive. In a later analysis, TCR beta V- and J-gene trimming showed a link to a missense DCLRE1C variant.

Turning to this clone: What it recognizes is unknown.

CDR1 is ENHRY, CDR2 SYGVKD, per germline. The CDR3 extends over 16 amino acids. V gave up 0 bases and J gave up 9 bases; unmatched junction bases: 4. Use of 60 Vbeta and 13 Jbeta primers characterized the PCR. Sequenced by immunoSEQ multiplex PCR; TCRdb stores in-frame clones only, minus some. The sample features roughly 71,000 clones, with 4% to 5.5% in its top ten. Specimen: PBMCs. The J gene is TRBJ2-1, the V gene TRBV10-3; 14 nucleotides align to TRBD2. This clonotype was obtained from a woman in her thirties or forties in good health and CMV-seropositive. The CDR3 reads CAISESGLAGGVEQFF. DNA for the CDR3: TGTGCCATCAGTGAGTCTGGACTAGCGGGGGGTGTTGAGCAGTTCTTC.